This T cell receptor beta chain was recorded in a study of glioma-infiltrating T cells. At least ten counts were recorded for this clonotype. TCR alpha and beta CDR3 regions were amplified from RNA using iRepertoire nested multiplex PCR. TCRdb re-called the multiplex PCR reads through MiXCR, storing one row per CDR3 protein. The sample lists 90,000 to 100,000 distinct CDR3 sequences, about 37% seen once, with 35% to 40% in the top ten. Deletions cut 0 bases from V and 4 bases from J, with 15 bases between. Germline V gene sequence: CDR1 LGHNA, CDR2 YNFKEQ. The CDR3 covers 16 residues. The sequence derives from a human donor with low-grade glioma or glioblastoma, undergoing nonglioma brain surgery, or in good health (not recorded which). This sequence joins TRBV4-2 and TRBJ2-5; the D gene is possibly TRBD1 (6 bases). Sequenced: glioma tissue, nonneoplastic brain tissue, or PBMCs (not recorded which). CDR3 DNA sequence: TGTGCCAGCAGCCAAGATCGAGGACAGATCAGAGAGACCCAGTACTTC. Translation: CASSQDRGQIRETQYF.